This T cell receptor (beta chain) was observed in a study of blood T cell repertoires in COVID-19. The sample holds one count of this clone. Trimming removed 4 bases at V and 8 bases at J, with 24 bases between. CDR1 is MNHEY, CDR2 SVGEGT, per germline. There are 17 residues in the CDR3. Authors' data handling: By means of reference gene primer amplification, nucleated cell counts were estimated. This table comes from immunoSEQ multiplex PCR, and its TCRdb copy is limited to in-frame clones, with some not included. Clonal size and the V and J genes are those of that table, whereas D and trimming came from the DNA. Of roughly 150,000 clones listed, around four fifths are singletons.

The sample was peripheral blood. The TCR was taken from a man between 65 and 85 years old with acute or convalescent COVID-19. The chain is built from TRBV6-2 or TRBV6-3 and TRBJ2-1; D is perhaps TRBD2 (5 bases). Written as DNA, the CDR3 is TGTGCCAGCAGTTCCCCAAGGATTCCTAGCCCTCGCGATGAGCAGTTCTTC. This sequence encodes CASSSPRIPSPRDEQFF.